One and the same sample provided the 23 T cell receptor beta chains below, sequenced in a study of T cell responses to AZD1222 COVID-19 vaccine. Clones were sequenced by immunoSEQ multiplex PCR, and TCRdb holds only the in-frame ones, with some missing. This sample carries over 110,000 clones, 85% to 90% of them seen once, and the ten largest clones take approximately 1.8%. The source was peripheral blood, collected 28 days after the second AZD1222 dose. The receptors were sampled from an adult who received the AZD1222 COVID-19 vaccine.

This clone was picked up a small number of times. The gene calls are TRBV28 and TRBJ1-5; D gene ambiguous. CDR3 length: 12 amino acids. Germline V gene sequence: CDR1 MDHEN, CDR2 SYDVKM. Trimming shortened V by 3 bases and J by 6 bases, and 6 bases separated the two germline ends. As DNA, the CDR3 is TGTGCCAGCAGTTTGTTTAGTCAGCCCCAGCATTTT. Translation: CASSLFSQPQHF. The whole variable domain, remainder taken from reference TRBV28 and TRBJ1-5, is DVKVTQSSRYLVKRTGEKVFLECVQDMDHENMFWYRQDPGLGLRLIYFSYDVKMKEKGDIPEGYSVSREKKERFSLILESASTNQTSMYLCASSLFSQPQHFGDGTRLSIL.

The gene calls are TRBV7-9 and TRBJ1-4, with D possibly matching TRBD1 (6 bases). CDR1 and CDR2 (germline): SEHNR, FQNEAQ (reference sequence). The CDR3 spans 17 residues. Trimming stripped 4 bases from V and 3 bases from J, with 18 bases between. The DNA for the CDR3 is TGTGCCAGCAGCTCTTTCACAGGGTTCGTGGCTAATGAAAAACTGTTTTTT. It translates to CASSSFTGFVANEKLFF.

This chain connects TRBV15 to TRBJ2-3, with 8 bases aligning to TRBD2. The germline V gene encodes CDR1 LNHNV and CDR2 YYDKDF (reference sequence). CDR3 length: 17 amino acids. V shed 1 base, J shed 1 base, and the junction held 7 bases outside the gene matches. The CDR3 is CATSRVAAGVRTDTQYF. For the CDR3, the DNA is TGTGCCACCAGCAGAGTGGCAGCGGGGGTCCGCACAGATACGCAGTATTTT.

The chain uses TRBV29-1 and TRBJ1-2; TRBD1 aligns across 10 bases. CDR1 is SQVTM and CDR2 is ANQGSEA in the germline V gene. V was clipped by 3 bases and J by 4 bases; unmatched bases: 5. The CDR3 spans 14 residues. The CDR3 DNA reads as TGCAGCGTTGAGAGGGACAGGGGCCGCTATGGCTACACCTTC. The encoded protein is CSVERDRGRYGYTF.

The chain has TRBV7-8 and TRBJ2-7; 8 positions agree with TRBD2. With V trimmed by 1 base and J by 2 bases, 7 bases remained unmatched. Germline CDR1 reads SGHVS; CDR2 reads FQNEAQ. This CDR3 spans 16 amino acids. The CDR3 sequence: CASSLGARGGTYEQYF. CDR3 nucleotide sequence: TGTGCCAGCAGCTTAGGGGCCCGGGGGGGGACCTACGAGCAGTACTTC.

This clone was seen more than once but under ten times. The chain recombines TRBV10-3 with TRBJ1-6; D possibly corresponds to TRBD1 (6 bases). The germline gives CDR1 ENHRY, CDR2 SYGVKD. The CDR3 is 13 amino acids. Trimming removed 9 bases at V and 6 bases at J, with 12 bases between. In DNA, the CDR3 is TGTGCCATTCAGGGGACTCTTAATTCACCCCTCCACTTT. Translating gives CAIQGTLNSPLHF.

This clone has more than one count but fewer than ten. CDR3 DNA sequence: TGTGCCAGCAGCCCCCATGAAAAACTGTTTTTT. This codes for CASSPHEKLFF. The chain recombines TRBV7-9 with TRBJ1-4, with D uncertain. CDR1 is SEHNR, CDR2 FQNEAQ, per germline (reference sequence). V shed 5 bases and J shed 6 bases, with 4 bases lying between them. CDR3 length equals 11 residues.

The CDR3 sequence: CASSFRSYGYTF. The DNA for the CDR3 is TGTGCCAGCAGTTTCCGCAGCTATGGCTACACCTTC. The chain combines TRBV12-3 or TRBV12-4 with TRBJ1-2; no reliable D call. Trimming cost V 3 bases and J 4 bases, with 6 bases left between them. The CDR3 loop spans 12 amino acids.

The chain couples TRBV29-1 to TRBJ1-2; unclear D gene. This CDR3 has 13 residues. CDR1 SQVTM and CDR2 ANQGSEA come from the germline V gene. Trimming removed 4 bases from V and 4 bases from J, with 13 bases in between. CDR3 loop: CSVGRGSSYGYTF. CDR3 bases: TGCAGCGTTGGCCGCGGGTCCTCCTATGGCTACACCTTC.

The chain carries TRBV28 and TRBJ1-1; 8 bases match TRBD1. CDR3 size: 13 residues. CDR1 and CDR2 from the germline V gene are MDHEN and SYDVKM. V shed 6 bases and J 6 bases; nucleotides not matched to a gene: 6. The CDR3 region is CASSPTGDPEAFF. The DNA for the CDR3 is TGTGCCAGCAGCCCGACAGGGGATCCTGAAGCTTTCTTT.

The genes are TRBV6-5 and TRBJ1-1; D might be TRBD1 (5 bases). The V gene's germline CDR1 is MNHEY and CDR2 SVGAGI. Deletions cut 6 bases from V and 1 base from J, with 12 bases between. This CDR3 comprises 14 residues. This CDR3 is CASSYRQPNTEAFF. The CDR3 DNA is TGTGCCAGCAGCTATAGACAGCCGAACACTGAAGCTTTCTTT.

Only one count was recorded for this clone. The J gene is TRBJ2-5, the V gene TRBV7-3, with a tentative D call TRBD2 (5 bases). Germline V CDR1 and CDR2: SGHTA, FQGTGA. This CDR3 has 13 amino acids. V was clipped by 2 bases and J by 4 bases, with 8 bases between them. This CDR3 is CASSLLGRETQYF. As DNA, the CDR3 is TGTGCCAGCAGCTTACTGGGGAGAGAGACCCAGTACTTC.

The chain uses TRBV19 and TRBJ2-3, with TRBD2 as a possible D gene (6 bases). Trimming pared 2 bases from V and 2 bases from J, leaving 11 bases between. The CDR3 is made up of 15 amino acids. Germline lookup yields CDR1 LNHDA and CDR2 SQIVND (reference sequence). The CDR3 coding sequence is TGTGCCAGTAGTATAAGGGACTTAGACACAGATACGCAGTATTTT. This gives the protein CASSIRDLDTDTQYF.

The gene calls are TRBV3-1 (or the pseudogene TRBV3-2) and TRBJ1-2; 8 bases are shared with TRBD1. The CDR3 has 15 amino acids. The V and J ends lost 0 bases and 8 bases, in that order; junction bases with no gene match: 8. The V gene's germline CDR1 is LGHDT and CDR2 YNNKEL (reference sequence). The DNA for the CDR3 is TGTGCCAGCAGCCAAGAGGCAGGGGGCGCGCACGGCTACACCTTC. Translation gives CASSQEAGGAHGYTF.

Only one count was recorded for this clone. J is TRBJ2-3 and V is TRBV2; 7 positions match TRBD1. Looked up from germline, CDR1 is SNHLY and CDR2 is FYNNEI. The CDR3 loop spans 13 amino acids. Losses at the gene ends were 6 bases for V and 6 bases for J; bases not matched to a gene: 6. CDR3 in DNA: TGTGCCAGCAGGGATAAGGACAGGGATACGCAGTATTTT. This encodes CASRDKDRDTQYF.

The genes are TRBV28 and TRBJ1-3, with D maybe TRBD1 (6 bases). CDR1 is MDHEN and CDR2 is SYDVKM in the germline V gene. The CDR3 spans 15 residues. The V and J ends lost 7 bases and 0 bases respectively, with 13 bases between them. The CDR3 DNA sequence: TGTGCCAGCAAACCGACAGGCCGCTCTGGAAACACCATATATTTT. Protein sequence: CASKPTGRSGNTIYF.

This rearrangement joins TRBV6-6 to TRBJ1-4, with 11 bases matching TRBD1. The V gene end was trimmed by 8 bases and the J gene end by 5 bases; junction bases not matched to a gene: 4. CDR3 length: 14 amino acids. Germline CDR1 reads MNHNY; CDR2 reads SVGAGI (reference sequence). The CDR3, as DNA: TGTGCCAGCGCTTGGACAGGGGGCAATGAAAAACTGTTTTTT. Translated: CASAWTGGNEKLFF.

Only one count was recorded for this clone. The CDR3 sequence: CASTQRTGGDEQYF. The CDR3 bases are TGTGCCAGCACCCAGCGGACAGGGGGAGACGAGCAGTACTTC. V and J are TRBV28 and TRBJ2-7, with TRBD1 matching 10 bases. The CDR3 has 14 amino acids. CDR1 is MDHEN, CDR2 SYDVKM, per germline. V lost 7 bases and J lost 5; bases outside the gene matches: 8.

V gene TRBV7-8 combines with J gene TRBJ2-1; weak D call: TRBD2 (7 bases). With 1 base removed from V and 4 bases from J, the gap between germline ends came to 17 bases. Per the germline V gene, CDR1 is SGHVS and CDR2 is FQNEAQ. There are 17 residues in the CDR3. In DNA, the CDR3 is TGTGCCAGCAGCTTAGTAGGGGGGGGACGAATTTACAATGAGCAGTTCTTC. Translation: CASSLVGGGRIYNEQFF.

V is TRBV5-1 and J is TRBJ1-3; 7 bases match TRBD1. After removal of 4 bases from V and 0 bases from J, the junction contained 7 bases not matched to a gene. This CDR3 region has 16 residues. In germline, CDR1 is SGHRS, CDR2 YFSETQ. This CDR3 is CASSPAGTDSGNTIYF. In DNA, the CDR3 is TGCGCCAGCAGCCCAGCCGGGACAGACTCTGGAAACACCATATATTTT. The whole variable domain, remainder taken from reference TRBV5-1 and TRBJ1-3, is KAGVTQTPRYLIKTRGQQVTLSCSPISGHRSVSWYQQTPGQGLQFLFEYFSETQRNKGNFPGRFSGRQFSNSRSEMNVSTLELGDSALYLCASSPAGTDSGNTIYFGEGSWLTVV.

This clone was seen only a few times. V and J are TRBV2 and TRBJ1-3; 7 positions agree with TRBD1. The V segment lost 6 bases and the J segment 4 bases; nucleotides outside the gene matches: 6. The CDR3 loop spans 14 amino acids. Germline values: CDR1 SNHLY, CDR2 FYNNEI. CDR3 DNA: TGTGCCAGCAGCCGTACAGGGGAGGGAAACACCATATATTTT. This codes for CASSRTGEGNTIYF.

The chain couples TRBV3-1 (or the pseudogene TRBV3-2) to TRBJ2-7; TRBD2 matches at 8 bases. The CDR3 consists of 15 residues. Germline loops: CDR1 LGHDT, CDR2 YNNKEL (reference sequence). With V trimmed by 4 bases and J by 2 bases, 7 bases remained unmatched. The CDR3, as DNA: TGTGCCAGCAGCCCCGCGGCGGGGGGAACCTACGAGCAGTACTTC. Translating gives CASSPAAGGTYEQYF.

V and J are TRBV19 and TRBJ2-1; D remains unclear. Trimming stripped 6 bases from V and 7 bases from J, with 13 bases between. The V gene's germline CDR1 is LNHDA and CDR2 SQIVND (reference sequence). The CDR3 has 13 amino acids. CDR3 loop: CASSPSLRNEQFF. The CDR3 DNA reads TGTGCCAGTAGCCCAAGTCTCCGGAATGAGCAGTTCTTC.